A selection of T cell receptor beta chains follows, all from one sample in a study of OX40 agonist ivuxolimab in advanced cancers. Some clones are missing from TCRdb's copy, which holds only in-frame ones; the method was immunoSEQ multiplex PCR. The table includes about 94,000 clones, about nine tenths detected once. Sequencing used CD4+ or CD8+ T cells sorted from blood, obtained in a trial of the OX40 agonist ivuxolimab. Receptors originate from an adult with an advanced solid tumor such as melanoma, head and neck, liver or kidney cancer. Both conserved end residues are part of each CDR3. Fields, in order: CDR3 DNA, CDR3 protein, CDR3 length, J gene, clone size, D gene, V gene. The D gene is left open where the match is weak. Only part of the rows carry a size: once, few, many, or a class if the clone is expanded.

DNA: TGTGCCAGCTCACCACTAAGTACAGGCCTTAATGAGCAGTTCTTC; CDR3: CASSPLSTGLNEQFF; length: 15; J: TRBJ2-1; size: -; D: -; V: TRBV18
DNA: TGTGCCAGCAGCCCCAGGGGGACAGGGGCTAATGAGCAGTTCTTC; CDR3: CASSPRGTGANEQFF; length: 15; J: TRBJ2-1; size: few; D: TRBD1; V: TRBV5-4
DNA: TGTGCCAGCAGTTTAGAGGGGGCGAGCCGGACCTATGGCTACACCTTC; CDR3: CASSLEGASRTYGYTF; length: 16; J: TRBJ1-2; size: -; D: TRBD1; V: TRBV27
DNA: TGCGCCAGCAAAGGGTCGGGCGCTGAAGCTTTCTTT; CDR3: CASKGSGAEAFF; length: 12; J: TRBJ1-1; size: -; D: -; V: TRBV10-2
DNA: TGTGCCAGCAGCCCCAGCCAGGCGGGTTCACCCCTCCACTTT; CDR3: CASSPSQAGSPLHF; length: 14; J: TRBJ1-6; size: -; D: -; V: TRBV6-6
DNA: TGTGCCAGCAGCCAGTTGAGGGGTAGCTCCTACAATGAGCAGTTCTTC; CDR3: CASSQLRGSSYNEQFF; length: 16; J: TRBJ2-1; size: -; D: -; V: TRBV5-5
DNA: TGCGCCAGCAGCAGCCTGGCCGCGGGGGGGGCCTACGAGCAGTACTTC; CDR3: CASSSLAAGGAYEQYF; length: 16; J: TRBJ2-7; size: -; D: TRBD2; V: TRBV5-1
DNA: TGTGCCAGCAGCTTACGGGGGGTTAACACTGAAGCTTTCTTT; CDR3: CASSLRGVNTEAFF; length: 14; J: TRBJ1-1; size: -; D: -; V: TRBV11-3
DNA: TGTGCCAGCAGTGAAGGACATGCGCGGTCGAGCAATCAGCCCCAGCATTTT; CDR3: CASSEGHARSSNQPQHF; length: 17; J: TRBJ1-5; size: -; D: -; V: TRBV6-1
DNA: TGCGCCAGCAGCTTGACAGGGGTCACAGAGACCCAGTACTTC; CDR3: CASSLTGVTETQYF; length: 14; J: TRBJ2-5; size: -; D: TRBD1; V: TRBV5-1
DNA: TGCGCCAGCAGCCACTCGACAGGAAACTATGGCTACACCTTC; CDR3: CASSHSTGNYGYTF; length: 14; J: TRBJ1-2; size: -; D: -; V: TRBV4-1
DNA: TGTGCCAGCAGTGAATATAATTCACCCCTCCACTTT; CDR3: CASSEYNSPLHF; length: 12; J: TRBJ1-6; size: -; D: -; V: TRBV6-1
DNA: TGCAGCGTGCGATACGGGGAGCTGTTTTTT; CDR3: CSVRYGELFF; length: 10; J: TRBJ2-2; size: -; D: -; V: TRBV29-1
DNA: TGTGCCAGCAGTGAAATAAGAGGCCTCGGCAGGAGTTTGTCGAACACTGAAGCTTTCTTT; CDR3: CASSEIRGLGRSLSNTEAFF; length: 20; J: TRBJ1-1; size: -; D: -; V: TRBV6-1
DNA: TGTGCCAGTAGTATAGGAGACATTCAGTACTTC; CDR3: CASSIGDIQYF; length: 11; J: TRBJ2-4; size: few; D: -; V: TRBV19
DNA: TGTGCTAGTGGTTTGGCGTTAAATCAGCCCCAGCATTTT; CDR3: CASGLALNQPQHF; length: 13; J: TRBJ1-5; size: -; D: -; V: TRBV12-5
DNA: TGTGCCAGCAGCCGTCGAACGGGGGTAGAGACCCAGTACTTC; CDR3: CASSRRTGVETQYF; length: 14; J: TRBJ2-5; size: -; D: -; V: TRBV6-6
DNA: TGTGCCAGTAGTATAGTGGCAGGTTCTAATCAGCCCCAGCATTTT; CDR3: CASSIVAGSNQPQHF; length: 15; J: TRBJ1-5; size: -; D: -; V: TRBV19
DNA: TGTGCCAGCAGCTCCACAGGGTACGCGTCACCCCTCCACTTT; CDR3: CASSSTGYASPLHF; length: 14; J: TRBJ1-6; size: -; D: -; V: TRBV7-9
DNA: TGTGCCAGCAGGCCACGGGACAGGGGAACCGGGGAGCTGTTTTTT; CDR3: CASRPRDRGTGELFF; length: 15; J: TRBJ2-2; size: -; D: TRBD1; V: TRBV2
DNA: TGTGCCAGCAGCCGAGAGTCTTACGAGCAGTACTTC; CDR3: CASSRESYEQYF; length: 12; J: TRBJ2-7; size: -; D: -; V: TRBV7-9
DNA: TGCGCCAGCAGGCAGACAGGGAGAAGTTCACCCCTCCACTTT; CDR3: CASRQTGRSSPLHF; length: 14; J: TRBJ1-6; size: -; D: TRBD1; V: TRBV5-1
DNA: TGCGCCAGCAGCTTGGGAAACAGGGGGCTCGGCACCGGGGAGCTGTTTTTT; CDR3: CASSLGNRGLGTGELFF; length: 17; J: TRBJ2-2; size: once; D: TRBD1; V: TRBV5-1
DNA: TGTGCCAGCTACTGGGGGGCAGTGTTCGTGAACACTGAAGCTTTCTTT; CDR3: CASYWGAVFVNTEAFF; length: 16; J: TRBJ1-1; size: -; D: -; V: TRBV7-9
DNA: TGCGCCAGCAGCCAAGATGGGGACAGCGGGGGAGGCTACACCTTC; CDR3: CASSQDGDSGGGYTF; length: 15; J: TRBJ1-2; size: -; D: TRBD1; V: TRBV4-3
DNA: TGTGCCAGCAGTTACTCTCCGGGTCTCTATAATTCACCCCTCCACTTT; CDR3: CASSYSPGLYNSPLHF; length: 16; J: TRBJ1-6; size: once; D: -; V: TRBV6-6
DNA: TGTGCCAGCAGCTTAGCGGTTAGGGGATCTGAGCAGTTCTTC; CDR3: CASSLAVRGSEQFF; length: 14; J: TRBJ2-1; size: -; D: -; V: TRBV7-2
DNA: TGTGCCTGGAGTGTACTGAAGACAGGCGAAACTAGCACAGATACGCAGTATTTT; CDR3: CAWSVLKTGETSTDTQYF; length: 18; J: TRBJ2-3; size: -; D: -; V: TRBV30
DNA: TGTGCCAGCAGCCGGGACAGTGACACAGATACGCAGTATTTT; CDR3: CASSRDSDTDTQYF; length: 14; J: TRBJ2-3; size: -; D: TRBD1; V: TRBV11-3
DNA: TGTGCCATCACCAAGGACAGGAACTATGGCTACACCTTC; CDR3: CAITKDRNYGYTF; length: 13; J: TRBJ1-2; size: -; D: TRBD1; V: TRBV10-3
DNA: TGTGCCAGCAGCTTAAAAGGGGCCCGGGGCGGCACTGAAGCTTTCTTT; CDR3: CASSLKGARGGTEAFF; length: 16; J: TRBJ1-1; size: once; D: -; V: TRBV7-3
DNA: TGTGCCAGCAGCTTAGCAGGGGTGAACACTGAAGCTTTCTTT; CDR3: CASSLAGVNTEAFF; length: 14; J: TRBJ1-1; size: -; D: -; V: TRBV7-9
DNA: TGTGCCAGCAGTCCCGGGACAGGGGGCTCTGGGGCCAACGTCCTGACTTTC; CDR3: CASSPGTGGSGANVLTF; length: 17; J: TRBJ2-6; size: -; D: TRBD1; V: TRBV11-2
DNA: TGTGCCAGCAGTGCGACTAGCGGGGGAGTATACAATAAGCAGTTCTTC; CDR3: CASSATSGGVYNKQFF; length: 16; J: TRBJ2-1; size: -; D: TRBD2; V: TRBV6-1
DNA: TGTGCCACCAGCAATCAGGGAAGCTCCTACGAGCAGTACTTC; CDR3: CATSNQGSSYEQYF; length: 14; J: TRBJ2-7; size: -; D: -; V: TRBV15
DNA: TGTGCCAGCAGCTTAGCGGGGGGCCCCTACGAGCAGTACTTC; CDR3: CASSLAGGPYEQYF; length: 14; J: TRBJ2-7; size: -; D: TRBD2; V: TRBV7-3
DNA: TGTGCCAGCAGCGGACAATCCCGGAACACCATATATTTT; CDR3: CASSGQSRNTIYF; length: 13; J: TRBJ1-3; size: -; D: -; V: TRBV6-5
DNA: TGTGCCAGCAGTTTATTGTCCGGGACAGGGTCTGGAAACACCATATATTTT; CDR3: CASSLLSGTGSGNTIYF; length: 17; J: TRBJ1-3; size: -; D: TRBD1; V: TRBV28
DNA: TGTGCCAGCAGCTTGACCGGCCAAAAGACCCAGTACTTC; CDR3: CASSLTGQKTQYF; length: 13; J: TRBJ2-5; size: -; D: -; V: TRBV5-4
DNA: TGTGCCAGTACTAATACGCCCCGTGGACATACTAATGAAAAACTGTTTTTT; CDR3: CASTNTPRGHTNEKLFF; length: 17; J: TRBJ1-4; size: -; D: -; V: TRBV19
DNA: TGTGCCAGTGCGGGGGCGTTGGGCTACGAGCAGTACTTC; CDR3: CASAGALGYEQYF; length: 13; J: TRBJ2-7; size: -; D: -; V: TRBV6-5
DNA: TGCGCCAGCAGCTGGGGCGTTTCTTCTGGGCCAACGCGGAACACTGAAGCTTTCTTT; CDR3: CASSWGVSSGPTRNTEAFF; length: 19; J: TRBJ1-1; size: once; D: -; V: TRBV5-1
DNA: TGTGCCAGTAGCCCCTCCCTCACCTTGAGCTACACCTTC; CDR3: CASSPSLTLSYTF; length: 13; J: TRBJ1-2; size: -; D: -; V: TRBV19
DNA: TGTGCCAGCAGTTCCCGTAGGACAGTCAGGAGCAATCAGCCCCAGCATTTT; CDR3: CASSSRRTVRSNQPQHF; length: 17; J: TRBJ1-5; size: -; D: -; V: TRBV28
DNA: TGTGCCAGCAGGTCCGATTGGGACAGCCCTAATGAAAAACTGTTTTTT; CDR3: CASRSDWDSPNEKLFF; length: 16; J: TRBJ1-4; size: -; D: TRBD1; V: TRBV6-6
DNA: TGTGCCAGCAGTGACACCCGGGGAGGTCTCTTTAGTCTTGCCTACGAGCAGTACTTC; CDR3: CASSDTRGGLFSLAYEQYF; length: 19; J: TRBJ2-7; size: -; D: -; V: TRBV6-1
DNA: TGTGCCAGTCTCGGGGCTAGGGGGCGCTCCGAGCAGTACTTC; CDR3: CASLGARGRSEQYF; length: 14; J: TRBJ2-7; size: few; D: TRBD1; V: TRBV6-1
DNA: TGTGCCAGCAGCTTGGCCCCCCAGAAAAAAAGGCCCTATGGCTACACCTTC; CDR3: CASSLAPQKKRPYGYTF; length: 17; J: TRBJ1-2; size: -; D: -; V: TRBV7-8
DNA: TGTGCCAGCCTCGGGACAGGGGCGGGGGAGACCCAGTACTTC; CDR3: CASLGTGAGETQYF; length: 14; J: TRBJ2-5; size: once; D: TRBD1; V: TRBV2
DNA: TGTGCCAGCAGCGTCCGGGGGCCTACAGATACGCAGTATTTT; CDR3: CASSVRGPTDTQYF; length: 14; J: TRBJ2-3; size: once; D: -; V: TRBV7-2
DNA: TGTGCCAGCAGCCGCCCCACCTACGAGCAGTACTTC; CDR3: CASSRPTYEQYF; length: 12; J: TRBJ2-7; size: -; D: -; V: TRBV7-9
DNA: TGCAGTGGGGGAATGGCGCCTGAAGCTTTCTTT; CDR3: CSGGMAPEAFF; length: 11; J: TRBJ1-1; size: -; D: -; V: TRBV20-1
DNA: TGTGCCAGCAGCGTGTCAGGGAGGGGAGAAAAACTGTTTTTT; CDR3: CASSVSGRGEKLFF; length: 14; J: TRBJ1-4; size: once; D: -; V: TRBV9
DNA: TGTGCCAGCAGTTACAGCCAAGAGACCCAGTACTTC; CDR3: CASSYSQETQYF; length: 12; J: TRBJ2-5; size: -; D: -; V: TRBV6-6
DNA: TGTGCCAGCAGCTTAGAGGATCGCGGTTCGGAGACCCAGTACTTC; CDR3: CASSLEDRGSETQYF; length: 15; J: TRBJ2-5; size: -; D: -; V: TRBV7-9
DNA: TGCGCCAGCAGTGACCCACTAGCGGGGGGAAAGAGCGGGCAGTTCTTC; CDR3: CASSDPLAGGKSGQFF; length: 16; J: TRBJ2-1; size: -; D: TRBD2; V: TRBV10-1
DNA: TGTGCCAGCAGCTTATTTAGCGGGAGCTCCTACAATGAGCAGTTCTTC; CDR3: CASSLFSGSSYNEQFF; length: 16; J: TRBJ2-1; size: -; D: TRBD2; V: TRBV7-3
DNA: TGTGCCAGCAGTGAAAACAGGGGCAATCAGCCCCAGCATTTT; CDR3: CASSENRGNQPQHF; length: 14; J: TRBJ1-5; size: once; D: -; V: TRBV6-1